Presented here are 25 T cell receptor beta chains from one specimen sequenced in a study of blood T cell repertoires in COVID-19. Repertoires were generated with immunoSEQ multiplex PCR, while TCRdb's copy carries only in-frame clones and drops some. The profile covers approximately 320,000 clones, with just under 90% appearing a single time and approximately 12% taken by the ten largest. Material for sequencing was peripheral blood. Source of these receptors: a woman in her 30s with COVID-19, enrolled during active disease.

The V gene is TRBV5-4, the J gene TRBJ2-3; D might be TRBD1 (5 bases). CDR3 length: 13 residues. Germline V lookup: CDR1 SGHNT, CDR2 YYREEE (reference sequence). Trimming removed 2 bases at V and 4 bases at J, with 8 bases between. CDR3 bases: TGTGCCAGCAGCTTAGGGGCCCCAGATACGCAGTATTTT. Its protein product is CASSLGAPDTQYF.

The rearrangement links TRBV4-1 to TRBJ2-1; 9 positions match TRBD2. V was pared by 4 bases and J by 4 bases, with 5 bases of the junction left unmatched. CDR1 is MGHRA, CDR2 YSYEKL, per germline. The length of the CDR3 is 15 residues. The DNA of the CDR3 is TGCGCCAGCAGCCTCCTAGCGGGAAAGTACAATGAGCAGTTCTTC. Translating it yields CASSLLAGKYNEQFF.

This clone showed up just once. This rearrangement joins TRBV5-1 to TRBJ1-2; no definite D call. Germline-derived CDR1 and CDR2 are SGHRS and YFSETQ. The CDR3 runs to 13 residues. The V and J ends lost 2 bases and 1 base respectively, with 6 bases between them. CDR3 sequence reads: CASSFQVNYGYTF. Here the CDR3 DNA reads TGCGCCAGCAGCTTCCAGGTTAACTATGGCTACACCTTC.

The chain employs TRBV3-1 (or the pseudogene TRBV3-2) and TRBJ2-3; 9 bases are shared with TRBD2. CDR3 length: 16 amino acids. Unmatched junction bases numbered 5, after V lost 2 bases and J lost 2 bases. Germline V gene sequence: CDR1 LGHDT, CDR2 YNNKEL (reference sequence). As DNA, the CDR3 is TGTGCCAGCAGCCAAAGAGCTAGCGGGGCCACAGATACGCAGTATTTT. Encoded protein: CASSQRASGATDTQYF.

This sequence joins TRBV5-6 and TRBJ2-7; D unclear. The CDR3 loop spans 14 amino acids. Germline assignment: CDR1 SGHDT and CDR2 YYEEEE. The V gene lost 2 bases and the J gene lost 0 bases, with 9 bases spanning the gap. This chain's CDR3 is CASSLRGVSYEQYF. DNA of the CDR3: TGTGCCAGCAGCTTAAGAGGAGTCTCCTACGAGCAGTACTTC. Looking up the rest from reference TRBV5-6 and TRBJ2-7 gives the full variable domain: DAGVTQSPTHLIKTRGQQVTLRCSPKSGHDTVSWYQQALGQGPQFIFQYYEEEERQRGNFPDRFSGHQFPNYSSELNVNALLLGDSALYLCASSLRGVSYEQYFGPGTRLTVT.

The V and J genes are TRBV4-1 and TRBJ1-2; D is possibly TRBD1 (6 bases). From germline, CDR1 is MGHRA and CDR2 YSYEKL. This CDR3 spans 14 amino acids. Trimming took off 4 bases at V and 8 bases at J, with 17 bases between the two ends. The DNA of the CDR3 is TGCGCCAGCAGCCCGCGGTCAGGGGACGGGGGCTACACCTTC. Encoded protein: CASSPRSGDGGYTF.

V gene TRBV4-1 combines with J gene TRBJ1-5, with a possible D match to TRBD1 (5 bases). In germline, CDR1 is MGHRA, CDR2 YSYEKL. The CDR3 totals 17 residues. Trimming shortened V by 1 base and J by 8 bases, and 21 bases separated the two germline ends. The CDR3 is CASSQGGGPDGQEPQHF. Written as DNA, the CDR3 is TGCGCCAGCAGCCAAGGGGGGGGTCCCGACGGCCAGGAGCCCCAGCATTTT.

The chain employs TRBV5-6 and TRBJ2-7; 9 bases fit TRBD1. The CDR3 length is 15 residues. V shed 8 bases, J shed 2 bases, and the junction held 11 bases outside the gene matches. CDR1 SGHDT and CDR2 YYEEEE come from the germline V gene. As DNA, the CDR3 is TGTGCCAGTAAGAGGCCGGGACAGGGAACCTACGAGCAGTACTTC. It specifies CASKRPGQGTYEQYF. The full variable domain, rest sourced from reference TRBV5-6 and TRBJ2-7, is DAGVTQSPTHLIKTRGQQVTLRCSPKSGHDTVSWYQQALGQGPQFIFQYYEEEERQRGNFPDRFSGHQFPNYSSELNVNALLLGDSALYLCASKRPGQGTYEQYFGPGTRLTVT.

The gene calls are TRBV6-5 and TRBJ2-2, with TRBD1 identical over 12 bases. Germline trimming cut 9 bases from V and 6 bases from J; bases unmatched to any gene: 8. This CDR3 is built from 15 residues. Germline CDR1 and CDR2: MNHEY and SVGAGI. The CDR3 is CASHRDRGLSGELFF. The CDR3 coding sequence is TGTGCCAGTCACCGGGACAGGGGGCTTTCCGGGGAGCTGTTTTTT.

In this sample, this clone turned up once. The DNA for the CDR3 is TGTGCCAGCAGTTCTTCCTCTCGGGAGCAGTACTTC. This codes for CASSSSSREQYF. The V and J genes are TRBV6-5 and TRBJ2-7; D uncertain. Germline CDR1 and CDR2: MNHEY and SVGAGI. The CDR3 has 12 residues. The V and J ends lost 4 bases and 7 bases respectively, with 11 bases between them.

The V gene is TRBV10-3, the J gene TRBJ1-3; tentatively, D is TRBD1 (6 bases). The V and J ends lost 2 bases and 4 bases respectively, with 12 bases between them. Germline V gene sequence: CDR1 ENHRY, CDR2 SYGVKD. The CDR3 length is 15 residues. The CDR3 nucleotides are TGTGCCATCAGTGAGCCGGGGGGCTCCGGAAACACCATATATTTT. Translated: CAISEPGGSGNTIYF.

The rearrangement uses TRBV7-7 and TRBJ2-3, with a weak D call TRBD2 (6 bases). V lost 4 bases, J lost 7 bases, and 12 bases lay in between. The length of the CDR3 is 13 residues. Germline assignment: CDR1 SSHAT and CDR2 FNYEAQ (reference sequence). This CDR3 is CASSWDSSYTQYF. As DNA, the CDR3 is TGTGCCAGCAGCTGGGACTCCAGCTATACGCAGTATTTT.

This clone was seen a few times. V gene TRBV5-1 combines with J gene TRBJ2-3; D is unresolved. V was shortened by 4 bases and J by 6 bases, with 12 bases between the two germline ends. Germline V gene data show CDR1 as SGHRS and CDR2 as YFSETQ. CDR3 size: 13 residues. The CDR3: CASSPNPRDTQYF. The CDR3, as DNA: TGCGCCAGCAGCCCTAACCCGAGGGATACGCAGTATTTT.

This chain joins TRBV21-1 and TRBJ1-5; the tabulated D call, TRBD1, remains unverified against the DNA. TRBV21-1 is labeled a pseudogene. The CDR3 length is 15 residues. CDR3 in amino acids: CASSPDRVDLQPQHF. CDR3 DNA sequence: TGTGCCAGCAGCCCCGACAGGGTAGATTTGCAGCCCCAGCATTTT.

The gene calls are TRBV3-1 (or the pseudogene TRBV3-2) and TRBJ1-2; 7 bases are shared with TRBD1. Germline trimming cut 4 bases from V and 4 bases from J; bases unmatched to any gene: 6. CDR1 is LGHDT and CDR2 is YNNKEL in the germline V gene (reference sequence). CDR3 length equals 14 residues. CDR3 bases: TGTGCCAGCAGCCTTACGGGACAGACCTATGGCTACACCTTC. Protein product: CASSLTGQTYGYTF.

This clone was counted a few times. The chain combines TRBV6-5 with TRBJ1-1; maybe TRBD1 (5 bases). Between the trimmed V and J ends, which lost 6 bases and 10 bases, there was a span of 24 bases. This CDR3 has 15 amino acids. Germline CDR1 reads MNHEY; CDR2 reads SVGAGI. The CDR3 sequence: CASRLERGGLGRAFF. DNA of the CDR3: TGTGCCAGCAGGCTCGAGAGGGGAGGTCTCGGGCGAGCTTTCTTT.

The gene calls are TRBV13 and TRBJ1-5; 10 positions agree with TRBD1. The germline gives CDR1 PRHDT, CDR2 FYEKMQ (reference sequence). The CDR3 loop spans 17 amino acids. V shed 4 bases, J shed 0 bases, and the junction held 6 bases outside the gene matches. The CDR3 bases are TGTGCCAGCAGCTCCGCCGGGACAGGGGATAGCAATCAGCCCCAGCATTTT. Its translation: CASSSAGTGDSNQPQHF.

The chain has TRBV19 and TRBJ1-5, with TRBD1 identical over 9 bases. The CDR3 is 15 amino acids. Trimming at V came to 4 bases and at J to 6 bases, leaving 7 bases not matched to a gene. Germline values: CDR1 LNHDA, CDR2 SQIVND (reference sequence). The CDR3 DNA is TGTGCCAGTAGTACAGGGACAGGGAAATTTCAGCCCCAGCATTTT. It yields the protein CASSTGTGKFQPQHF. Full variable domain (remainder filled in from reference TRBV19 and TRBJ1-5): DGGITQSPKYLFRKEGQNVTLSCEQNLNHDAMYWYRQDPGQGLRLIYYSQIVNDFQKGDIAEGYSVSREKKESFPLTVTSAQKNPTAFYLCASSTGTGKFQPQHFGDGTRLSIL.

V gene TRBV14 combines with J gene TRBJ1-3; no firm D call. CDR1 is SGHDN and CDR2 is FVKESK in the germline V gene. Trimming left V 4 bases short and J 2 bases short, with 15 bases between. The CDR3 spans 16 residues. The CDR3 is CASSLGWRTAGNTIYF. The CDR3 coding sequence is TGTGCCAGCAGCCTCGGGTGGAGAACCGCTGGAAACACCATATATTTT.

The chain links TRBV3-1 (or the pseudogene TRBV3-2) to TRBJ2-7; 12 bases align to TRBD2. The CDR3 has 16 amino acids. Germline V lookup: CDR1 LGHDT, CDR2 YNNKEL (reference sequence). J lost 7 bases, V lost 3 bases, and 10 bases had no gene match. The CDR3: CASSHGLAGSLREQYF. Here the CDR3 DNA reads TGTGCCAGCAGCCACGGACTAGCGGGGTCGTTGAGGGAGCAGTACTTC.

V usage is TRBV30 and J usage is TRBJ1-6, with a possible D match to TRBD1 (6 bases). The germline V and J ends were trimmed by 1 base and 7 bases, with 8 bases remaining between them. CDR1 and CDR2 from the germline V gene are GTSNPN and SVGIG (reference sequence). There are 13 residues in the CDR3. The CDR3 nucleotides read TGTGCCTGGAGTGACACAGGGAATTCACCCCTCCACTTT. Its translation is CAWSDTGNSPLHF.

This chain uses TRBV11-2 with TRBJ2-3, with TRBD1 matching 8 bases. Unmatched junction bases numbered 1, after V lost 1 base and J lost 1 base. The CDR3 runs to 15 residues. Germline assignment: CDR1 SGHAT and CDR2 FQNNGV. This CDR3 reads CASSLVGQGTDTQYF. The DNA of the CDR3 is TGTGCCAGCAGCTTAGTGGGACAGGGCACAGATACGCAGTATTTT.

The genes are TRBV3-1 (or the pseudogene TRBV3-2) and TRBJ2-2; the match to TRBD2 covers 10 bases. Germline CDR1 reads LGHDT; CDR2 reads YNNKEL (reference sequence). V trimming: 0 bases; J trimming: 4 bases; junction bases outside the gene matches: 5. This CDR3 region has 17 residues. CDR3: CASSQEGLAGVTGELFF. The CDR3 coding sequence is TGTGCCAGCAGCCAAGAGGGGCTAGCGGGGGTCACCGGGGAGCTGTTTTTT.

The rearrangement links TRBV5-1 to TRBJ1-1; 8 bases are shared with TRBD1. The germline V gene has CDR1 SGHRS and CDR2 YFSETQ. Trimming at V came to 4 bases and at J to 4 bases, leaving 3 bases not matched to a gene. This CDR3 contains 13 residues. CDR3: CASSTDRGTEAFF. The CDR3 DNA reads as TGCGCCAGCAGCACAGACAGGGGCACTGAAGCTTTCTTT.

Written as DNA, the CDR3 is TGTGCCAGTAGACCCCTGGGCTACGGCAATCAGCCCCAGCATTTT. Residues: CASRPLGYGNQPQHF. This chain joins TRBV19 and TRBJ1-5; D is undetermined. V gave up 6 bases and J gave up 2 bases, with 14 bases separating them. Germline V gene lookup returns CDR1 LNHDA and CDR2 SQIVND (reference sequence). The CDR3 has 15 amino acids.